The rows below give T cell receptor beta chains drawn from one sample of a study of shared clonotypes between healthy human individuals. Only in-frame clones appear in the TCRdb table, and some are missing; sequencing was by immunoSEQ multiplex PCR. In the table there are approximately 940,000 clones, approximately 76% of which are singletons. Sequenced material: memory CD4+ T cells sorted from blood. The receptors stem from a man younger than 35 in good health. Both conserved end residues are part of each CDR3. D genes are given only for firm matches. Clone size is given for some rows only: seen once, a few or many times, or a class if the clone is expanded.

J	V	size	D	CDR3	DNA
TRBJ2-7	TRBV6-1	.	.	CACRESGYEQYF	TGTGCCTGCCGGGAGAGCGGTTACGAGCAGTACTTC
TRBJ2-7	TRBV2	.	TRBD1	CASSESPTGLYEQYF	TGTGCCAGCAGTGAAAGCCCGACAGGGTTGTACGAGCAGTACTTC
TRBJ1-1	TRBV27	.	.	CASRSGGRGYTEAFF	TGTGCCAGTAGATCTGGGGGAAGAGGATACACTGAAGCTTTCTTT
TRBJ2-4	TRBV29-1	.	TRBD1	CSVVRDRNNIQYF	TGCAGCGTTGTGCGGGACAGGAACAACATTCAGTACTTC
TRBJ2-1	TRBV19	few	.	CASSIFPGVSYNEQFF	TGTGCCAGTAGTATTTTCCCGGGGGTCTCCTACAATGAGCAGTTCTTC
TRBJ2-7	TRBV10-3	.	TRBD2	CAISPTGLAGSYEQYF	TGTGCCATCAGCCCCACAGGACTAGCGGGGTCCTACGAGCAGTACTTC
TRBJ2-1	TRBV27	.	.	CASSLRQPIYNEQFF	TGTGCCAGCAGTTTACGACAACCCATCTACAATGAGCAGTTCTTC
TRBJ1-3	TRBV4-1	.	.	CASSPDPPDSGNTIYF	TGCGCCAGCAGCCCTGACCCCCCCGACTCTGGAAACACCATATATTTT
TRBJ2-2	TRBV7-2	.	TRBD1	CASRGTALTGELFF	TGTGCCAGCAGGGGGACAGCATTAACCGGGGAGCTGTTTTTT
TRBJ2-3	TRBV7-9	.	TRBD2	CASSLAGLAESDTQYF	TGTGCCAGCAGCTTAGCGGGACTAGCGGAGTCAGATACGCAGTATTTT
TRBJ1-1	TRBV7-9	.	TRBD1	CASSGDSSPGDTEAFF	TGTGCCAGCTCCGGGGACAGCTCTCCTGGGGACACTGAAGCTTTCTTT
TRBJ1-5	TRBV18	.	.	CASSPGSGPSNQPQHF	TGTGCCAGCTCACCCGGATCAGGGCCGAGCAATCAGCCCCAGCATTTT
TRBJ1-3	TRBV6-5	few	TRBD1	CASSQTGDGNTIYF	TGTGCCAGCAGTCAGACAGGGGACGGAAACACCATATATTTT
TRBJ2-3	TRBV5-1	.	TRBD2	CASSPAGGSTDTQYF	TGCGCCAGCAGCCCTGCGGGAGGTTCGACAGATACGCAGTATTTT
TRBJ2-2	TRBV7-9	.	.	CASGLTGHTGELFF	TGTGCCAGCGGATTAACAGGACACACCGGGGAGCTGTTTTTT
TRBJ2-1	TRBV7-2	.	TRBD2	CASSLGLAGNNEQFF	TGTGCCAGCAGCTTAGGGCTAGCGGGAAACAATGAGCAGTTCTTC
TRBJ2-7	TRBV28	.	.	CASSDSGQDYEQYF	TGTGCCAGCAGTGACTCGGGCCAGGACTACGAGCAGTACTTC
TRBJ2-7	TRBV18	.	TRBD2	CASSPVTSGGSYEQYF	TGTGCCAGCTCACCCGTAACTAGCGGGGGTTCCTACGAGCAGTACTTC
TRBJ2-1	TRBV10-3	.	.	CAITPDRSYNEQFF	TGTGCCATCACCCCAGATAGGTCCTACAATGAGCAGTTCTTC
TRBJ1-6	TRBV11-2	.	.	CASSLAAGSYNSPLHF	TGTGCCAGCAGCTTGGCAGCGGGGTCCTATAATTCACCCCTCCACTTT
TRBJ1-3	TRBV9	once	.	CASSPTGAGNTIYF	TGTGCCAGCAGCCCTACAGGAGCTGGAAACACCATATATTTT
TRBJ2-3	TRBV5-1	.	.	CASTDLTSGDTQYF	TGCGCCAGCACCGATCTGACCTCGGGAGATACGCAGTATTTT
TRBJ1-5	TRBV2	.	.	CASSDVKVQPQHF	TGTGCCAGCAGTGACGTGAAGGTTCAGCCCCAGCATTTT
TRBJ2-1	TRBV10-3	.	TRBD2	CAHSGGGDEQFF	TGTGCCCACAGTGGCGGGGGGGATGAGCAGTTCTTC
TRBJ1-5	TRBV6-5	once	TRBD1	CASRPLGTDNQPQHF	TGTGCCAGCAGACCCTTGGGGACAGACAATCAGCCCCAGCATTTT
TRBJ2-7	TRBV19	.	TRBD2	CASSIIAGYSYEQYF	TGTGCCAGTAGTATTATAGCGGGATACTCCTACGAGCAGTACTTC
TRBJ1-2	TRBV7-8	.	.	CASSPLATNYGYTF	TGTGCCAGCAGCCCCCTCGCCACCAACTATGGCTACACCTTC
TRBJ2-3	TRBV5-4	once	.	CASSLDSFFSTDTQYF	TGTGCCAGCAGCTTGGACTCCTTCTTTAGCACAGATACGCAGTATTTT
TRBJ1-4	TRBV7-9	.	TRBD1	CASSPGQGAEKLFF	TGTGCCAGCAGCCCCGGACAGGGGGCGGAAAAACTGTTTTTT
TRBJ2-1	TRBV19	.	.	CASSSRGGWNEQFF	TGTGCCAGTAGTTCAAGGGGAGGCTGGAATGAGCAGTTCTTC
TRBJ1-1	TRBV5-1	few	TRBD1	CASSLEYTLGTGEYTFF	TGCGCCAGCAGCTTGGAATATACCCTCGGGACAGGGGAGTATACTTTCTTT